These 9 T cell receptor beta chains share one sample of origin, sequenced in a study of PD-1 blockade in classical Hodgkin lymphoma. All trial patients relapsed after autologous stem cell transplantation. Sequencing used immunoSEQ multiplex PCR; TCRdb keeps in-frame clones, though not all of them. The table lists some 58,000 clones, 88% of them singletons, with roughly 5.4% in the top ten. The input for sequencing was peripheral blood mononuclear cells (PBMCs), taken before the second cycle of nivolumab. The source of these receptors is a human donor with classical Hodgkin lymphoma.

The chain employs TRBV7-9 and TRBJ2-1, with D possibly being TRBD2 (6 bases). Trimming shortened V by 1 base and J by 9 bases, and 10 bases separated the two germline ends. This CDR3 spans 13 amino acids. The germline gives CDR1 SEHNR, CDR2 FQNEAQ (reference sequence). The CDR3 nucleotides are TGTGCCAGCAGCTTAGTCCCCGGGGGTGAGCAGTTCTTC. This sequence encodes CASSLVPGGEQFF.

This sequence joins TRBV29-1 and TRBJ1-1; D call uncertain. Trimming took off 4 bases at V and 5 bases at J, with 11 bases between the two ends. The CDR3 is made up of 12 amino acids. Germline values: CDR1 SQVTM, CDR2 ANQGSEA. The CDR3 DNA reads TGCAGCGTTGTTTTTTCGGGGACTGAAGCTTTCTTT. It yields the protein CSVVFSGTEAFF.

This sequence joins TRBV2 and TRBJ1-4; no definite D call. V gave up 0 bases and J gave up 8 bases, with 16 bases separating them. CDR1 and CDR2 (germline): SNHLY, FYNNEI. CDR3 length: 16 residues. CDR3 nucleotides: TGTGCCAGCAGTGAAGCGCACGGAGGGATCGGAGAAAAACTGTTTTTT. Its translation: CASSEAHGGIGEKLFF.

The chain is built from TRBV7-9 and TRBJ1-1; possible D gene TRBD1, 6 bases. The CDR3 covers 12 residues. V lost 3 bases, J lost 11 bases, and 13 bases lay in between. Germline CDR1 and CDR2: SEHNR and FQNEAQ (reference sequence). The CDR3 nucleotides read TGTGCCAGCAGCTTCCGGGGGCAGGCGGCTTTCTTT. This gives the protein CASSFRGQAAFF.

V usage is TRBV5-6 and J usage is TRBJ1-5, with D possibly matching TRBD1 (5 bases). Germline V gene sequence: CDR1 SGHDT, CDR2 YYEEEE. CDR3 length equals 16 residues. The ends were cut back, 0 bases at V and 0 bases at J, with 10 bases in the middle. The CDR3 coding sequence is TGTGCCAGCAGCTTGGTGGGGGAGGGTAGCAATCAGCCCCAGCATTTT. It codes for CASSLVGEGSNQPQHF.

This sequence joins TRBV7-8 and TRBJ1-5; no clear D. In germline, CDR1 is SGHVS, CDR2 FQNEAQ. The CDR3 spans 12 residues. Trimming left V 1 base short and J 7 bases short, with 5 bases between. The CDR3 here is CASSLVVQPQHF. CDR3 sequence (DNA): TGTGCCAGCAGCTTAGTAGTCCAGCCCCAGCATTTT.

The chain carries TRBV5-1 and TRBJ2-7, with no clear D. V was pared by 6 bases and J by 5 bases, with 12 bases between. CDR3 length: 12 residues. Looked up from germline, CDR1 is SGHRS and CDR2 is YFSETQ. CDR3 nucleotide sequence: TGCGCCAGCACCATGGACCCCCACGAGCAGTACTTC. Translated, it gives CASTMDPHEQYF.

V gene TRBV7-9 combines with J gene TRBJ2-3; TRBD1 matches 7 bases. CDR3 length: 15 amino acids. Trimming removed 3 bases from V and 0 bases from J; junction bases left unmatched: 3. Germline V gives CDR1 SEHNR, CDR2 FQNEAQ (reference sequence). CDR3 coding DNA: TGTGCCAGCAGCTTCAGGGGGATAAGCACAGATACGCAGTATTTT. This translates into CASSFRGISTDTQYF.

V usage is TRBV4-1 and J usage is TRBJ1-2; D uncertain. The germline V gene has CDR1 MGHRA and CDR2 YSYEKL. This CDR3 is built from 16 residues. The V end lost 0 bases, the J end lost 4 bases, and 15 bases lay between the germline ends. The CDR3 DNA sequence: TGCGCCAGCAGCCAAGAAGCTGCGGGCGTACTCTATGGCTACACCTTC. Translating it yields CASSQEAAGVLYGYTF.